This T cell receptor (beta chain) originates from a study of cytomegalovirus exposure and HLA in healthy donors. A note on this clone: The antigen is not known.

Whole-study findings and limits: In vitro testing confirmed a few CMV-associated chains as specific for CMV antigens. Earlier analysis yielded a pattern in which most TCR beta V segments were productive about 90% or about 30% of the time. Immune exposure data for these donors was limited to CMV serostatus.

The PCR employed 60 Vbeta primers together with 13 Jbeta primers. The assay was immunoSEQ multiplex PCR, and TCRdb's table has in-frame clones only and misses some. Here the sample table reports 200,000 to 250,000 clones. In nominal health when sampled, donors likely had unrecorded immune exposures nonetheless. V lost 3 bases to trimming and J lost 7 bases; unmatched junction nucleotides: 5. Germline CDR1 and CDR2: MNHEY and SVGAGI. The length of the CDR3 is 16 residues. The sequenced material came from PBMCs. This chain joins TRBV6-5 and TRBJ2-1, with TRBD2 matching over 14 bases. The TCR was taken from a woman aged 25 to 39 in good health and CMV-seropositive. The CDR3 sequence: CASSYQGLAGENEQFF. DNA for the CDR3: TGTGCCAGCAGTTATCAGGGACTAGCGGGAGAGAATGAGCAGTTCTTC.